One sample yielded the 20 T cell receptor beta chains listed below, sequenced in a study of lymphopenia after photon versus proton radiotherapy. Method: immunoSEQ multiplex PCR; TCRdb's copy keeps in-frame clones and lacks some. This table has under 20,000 clones, about 92% appearing once. The sequencing used peripheral blood, collected from a patient treated with photon-based radiotherapy. The receptors originated from a middle-aged woman with cholangiocarcinoma.

The rearrangement joins TRBV19 to TRBJ2-3; 10 bases align to TRBD1. CDR1 and CDR2 from the germline V gene are LNHDA and SQIVND (reference sequence). This CDR3 has 15 residues. V was pared by 6 bases and J by 4 bases, with 7 bases of the junction left unmatched. The CDR3 bases are TGTGCCAGTAGGGGGGGACAGGGGAGCGCAGATACGCAGTATTTT. Amino acids: CASRGGQGSADTQYF.

This clone was seen a single time. The chain combines TRBV5-1 with TRBJ1-2, with TRBD1 matching over 10 bases. This CDR3 spans 13 amino acids. CDR1 SGHRS and CDR2 YFSETQ come from the germline V gene. V trimming: 5 bases; J trimming: 8 bases; junction bases outside the gene matches: 6. The CDR3 here is CASRRQGAWGYTF. CDR3 coding DNA: TGCGCCAGCAGGAGACAGGGGGCGTGGGGCTACACCTTC.

The J gene is TRBJ2-1, the V gene TRBV6-1; no clear D. V lost 4 bases to trimming and J lost 9 bases, with 13 bases between them. The CDR3 covers 13 residues. Germline V gives CDR1 MNHNS, CDR2 SASEGT. CDR3 bases: TGTGCCAGCAGTGTCGTACCAGGTGGTGAGCAGTTCTTC. As protein: CASSVVPGGEQFF.

Worth noting for this clone: A read error may produce the germline difference seen at one junction end. This sequence joins TRBV9 and TRBJ2-2; a weak D match, TRBD2 (6 bases). The germline V gene has CDR1 SGDLS and CDR2 YYNGEE. The CDR3 covers 13 residues. CDR3 in DNA: TGTGCCAGCAGCGTAGATGGGCACGGGGGGCTGTTTTTT. This codes for CASSVDGHGGLFF. The full variable domain, in which reference TRBV9 and TRBJ2-2 provide the parts outside the CDR3, is DSGVTQTPKHLITATGQRVTLRCSPRSGDLSVYWYQQSLDQGLQFLIQYYNGEERAKGNILERFSAQQFPDLHSELNLSSLELGDSALYFCASSVDGHGGLFFGEGSRLTVL.

The rearrangement links TRBV15 to TRBJ1-6; D gene unclear. This CDR3 is built from 15 residues. Germline lookup yields CDR1 LNHNV and CDR2 YYDKDF (reference sequence). V shed 5 bases and J shed 5 bases, with 13 bases lying between them. The CDR3 DNA reads TGTGCCACCAGCCTAGAAAGGCAGGATAATTCACCCCTCCACTTT. It is translated as CATSLERQDNSPLHF.

V gene TRBV27 combines with J gene TRBJ1-6; no firm D call. The CDR3 consists of 16 residues. Germline lookup yields CDR1 MNHEY and CDR2 SMNVEV (reference sequence). V was shortened by 6 bases and J by 5 bases, with 17 bases between the two germline ends. The CDR3: CASRGPRWSDNSPLHF. As DNA, the CDR3 is TGTGCCAGCAGGGGTCCCAGGTGGTCCGATAATTCACCCCTCCACTTT.

The chain has TRBV27 and TRBJ1-2; no firm D call. Germline assignment: CDR1 MNHEY and CDR2 SMNVEV (reference sequence). The V and J ends lost 6 bases and 8 bases respectively, with 22 bases between them. The CDR3 has 15 amino acids. Here the CDR3 reads CASSPSEGRGVGYTF. Here the CDR3 DNA reads TGTGCCAGCAGCCCTTCGGAGGGCCGGGGTGTGGGCTACACCTTC.

The rearrangement uses TRBV5-1 and TRBJ2-6; D not resolved. Trimming removed 0 bases at V and 2 bases at J, with 6 bases between. CDR1 is SGHRS, CDR2 YFSETQ, per germline. The CDR3 runs to 15 residues. The CDR3 DNA reads as TGCGCCAGCAGCTTGGAAGCACCTGGGGCCAACGTCCTGACTTTC. Amino acid sequence: CASSLEAPGANVLTF.

The chain links TRBV6-1 to TRBJ2-1, with unresolved D. This CDR3 region has 12 residues. CDR1 is MNHNS, CDR2 SASEGT, per germline. Trimming took off 3 bases at V and 1 base at J, with 1 base between the two ends. The CDR3 sequence: CASSDSYNEQFF. CDR3 DNA: TGTGCCAGCAGTGATTCCTACAATGAGCAGTTCTTC.

V usage is TRBV2 and J usage is TRBJ1-5; tentatively, D is TRBD1 (6 bases). The CDR3 contains 14 residues. Germline V CDR1 and CDR2: SNHLY, FYNNEI. Deletions cut 6 bases from V and 5 bases from J, with 14 bases between. CDR3 nucleotides: TGTGCCAGCAGCGCCGAGGGGGTAGATCAGCCCCAGCATTTT. This translates into CASSAEGVDQPQHF.

The rearrangement uses TRBV9 and TRBJ2-3; D remains unclear. This CDR3 is built from 13 residues. V was clipped by 4 bases and J by 0 bases, with 6 bases between them. The germline V gene encodes CDR1 SGDLS and CDR2 YYNGEE. CDR3 residues: CASSYSSTDTQYF. For the CDR3, the DNA is TGTGCCAGCAGCTACAGTAGCACAGATACGCAGTATTTT.

The chain employs TRBV5-1 and TRBJ1-2; no reliable D call. V was cut by 1 base and J by 6 bases, with 10 bases left in between. The CDR3 consists of 13 residues. Germline assignment: CDR1 SGHRS and CDR2 YFSETQ. The CDR3 sequence is CASSLFPENGYTF. DNA for the CDR3: TGCGCCAGCAGCTTGTTTCCTGAAAATGGCTACACCTTC.

This clone has just one count. V usage is TRBV14 and J usage is TRBJ2-1, with 10 bases lining up with TRBD2. V gave up 4 bases and J gave up 3 bases; unmatched junction bases: 9. The V gene's germline CDR1 is SGHDN and CDR2 FVKESK. There are 17 residues in the CDR3. The CDR3 DNA follows: TGTGCCAGCAGCCGGACTAGCGGACTAACCATCTACAATGAGCAGTTCTTC. Its protein product is CASSRTSGLTIYNEQFF.

There are a few counts of this clone. The CDR3 region has the DNA TGTGCCTGGAGCCGACACCTCTATGGCTACACCTTC. Amino acid sequence: CAWSRHLYGYTF. The J gene is TRBJ1-2, the V gene TRBV30, with D unclear. The CDR3 is 12 amino acids. The germline CDR1 and CDR2 sequences are GTSNPN and SVGIG (reference sequence). V shed 3 bases and J shed 4 bases, with 9 bases lying between them.

V gene TRBV4-2 combines with J gene TRBJ1-4, with TRBD1 matching 7 bases. The V gene end was trimmed by 3 bases and the J gene end by 8 bases; junction bases not matched to a gene: 9. Per the germline V gene, CDR1 is LGHNA and CDR2 is YNFKEQ. The CDR3 consists of 15 residues. CDR3 DNA: TGTGCCAGCAGCCAGTCCACAGGGGTTCGAGAAAAACTGTTTTTT. This encodes CASSQSTGVREKLFF.

The chain joins TRBV4-2 to TRBJ2-5; no firm D call. The CDR3 runs to 14 residues. Germline lookup yields CDR1 LGHNA and CDR2 YNFKEQ. V dropped 3 bases and J dropped 0 bases, with 8 bases sitting between them. The DNA for the CDR3 is TGTGCCAGCAGCCATGAGCAGGACCAAGAGACCCAGTACTTC. Translating it yields CASSHEQDQETQYF.

This rearrangement joins TRBV2 to TRBJ2-6; D gene ambiguous. CDR1 and CDR2 (germline): SNHLY, FYNNEI. The CDR3 is 18 residues long. V lost 4 bases and J 5 bases, leaving 21 bases between the germline ends. The CDR3 loop is CASSVSYYIQSRANVLTF. CDR3 DNA sequence: TGTGCCAGCAGTGTGAGTTATTACATACAAAGTCGGGCCAACGTCCTGACTTTC.

CDR3 residues: CATVAENTDTQYF. CDR3 bases: TGTGCCACCGTAGCGGAGAACACAGATACGCAGTATTTT. The chain couples TRBV6-5 to TRBJ2-3; tentatively, D is TRBD2 (6 bases). This CDR3 comprises 13 residues. V lost 10 bases and J lost 2, with 13 bases in between. CDR1 MNHEY and CDR2 SVGAGI come from the germline V gene.

V usage is TRBV10-3 and J usage is TRBJ1-6; D gene uncertain. There are 14 residues in the CDR3. Per the germline V gene, CDR1 is ENHRY and CDR2 is SYGVKD. Trimming removed 5 bases from V and 9 bases from J, with 14 bases in between. As DNA, the CDR3 is TGTGCCATCAGTCAACCCGAGGCAGCTTCACCCCTCCACTTT. Residues: CAISQPEAASPLHF.

This clone was seen only once. V gene TRBV4-2 combines with J gene TRBJ2-1; no firm D call. The V end lost 0 bases, the J end lost 5 bases, and 17 bases lay between the germline ends. This CDR3 comprises 17 residues. Germline V gives CDR1 LGHNA, CDR2 YNFKEQ. This CDR3 is CASSQDLDTHRNNEQFF. CDR3 sequence (DNA): TGTGCCAGCAGCCAAGATCTGGATACACATAGAAACAATGAGCAGTTCTTC.